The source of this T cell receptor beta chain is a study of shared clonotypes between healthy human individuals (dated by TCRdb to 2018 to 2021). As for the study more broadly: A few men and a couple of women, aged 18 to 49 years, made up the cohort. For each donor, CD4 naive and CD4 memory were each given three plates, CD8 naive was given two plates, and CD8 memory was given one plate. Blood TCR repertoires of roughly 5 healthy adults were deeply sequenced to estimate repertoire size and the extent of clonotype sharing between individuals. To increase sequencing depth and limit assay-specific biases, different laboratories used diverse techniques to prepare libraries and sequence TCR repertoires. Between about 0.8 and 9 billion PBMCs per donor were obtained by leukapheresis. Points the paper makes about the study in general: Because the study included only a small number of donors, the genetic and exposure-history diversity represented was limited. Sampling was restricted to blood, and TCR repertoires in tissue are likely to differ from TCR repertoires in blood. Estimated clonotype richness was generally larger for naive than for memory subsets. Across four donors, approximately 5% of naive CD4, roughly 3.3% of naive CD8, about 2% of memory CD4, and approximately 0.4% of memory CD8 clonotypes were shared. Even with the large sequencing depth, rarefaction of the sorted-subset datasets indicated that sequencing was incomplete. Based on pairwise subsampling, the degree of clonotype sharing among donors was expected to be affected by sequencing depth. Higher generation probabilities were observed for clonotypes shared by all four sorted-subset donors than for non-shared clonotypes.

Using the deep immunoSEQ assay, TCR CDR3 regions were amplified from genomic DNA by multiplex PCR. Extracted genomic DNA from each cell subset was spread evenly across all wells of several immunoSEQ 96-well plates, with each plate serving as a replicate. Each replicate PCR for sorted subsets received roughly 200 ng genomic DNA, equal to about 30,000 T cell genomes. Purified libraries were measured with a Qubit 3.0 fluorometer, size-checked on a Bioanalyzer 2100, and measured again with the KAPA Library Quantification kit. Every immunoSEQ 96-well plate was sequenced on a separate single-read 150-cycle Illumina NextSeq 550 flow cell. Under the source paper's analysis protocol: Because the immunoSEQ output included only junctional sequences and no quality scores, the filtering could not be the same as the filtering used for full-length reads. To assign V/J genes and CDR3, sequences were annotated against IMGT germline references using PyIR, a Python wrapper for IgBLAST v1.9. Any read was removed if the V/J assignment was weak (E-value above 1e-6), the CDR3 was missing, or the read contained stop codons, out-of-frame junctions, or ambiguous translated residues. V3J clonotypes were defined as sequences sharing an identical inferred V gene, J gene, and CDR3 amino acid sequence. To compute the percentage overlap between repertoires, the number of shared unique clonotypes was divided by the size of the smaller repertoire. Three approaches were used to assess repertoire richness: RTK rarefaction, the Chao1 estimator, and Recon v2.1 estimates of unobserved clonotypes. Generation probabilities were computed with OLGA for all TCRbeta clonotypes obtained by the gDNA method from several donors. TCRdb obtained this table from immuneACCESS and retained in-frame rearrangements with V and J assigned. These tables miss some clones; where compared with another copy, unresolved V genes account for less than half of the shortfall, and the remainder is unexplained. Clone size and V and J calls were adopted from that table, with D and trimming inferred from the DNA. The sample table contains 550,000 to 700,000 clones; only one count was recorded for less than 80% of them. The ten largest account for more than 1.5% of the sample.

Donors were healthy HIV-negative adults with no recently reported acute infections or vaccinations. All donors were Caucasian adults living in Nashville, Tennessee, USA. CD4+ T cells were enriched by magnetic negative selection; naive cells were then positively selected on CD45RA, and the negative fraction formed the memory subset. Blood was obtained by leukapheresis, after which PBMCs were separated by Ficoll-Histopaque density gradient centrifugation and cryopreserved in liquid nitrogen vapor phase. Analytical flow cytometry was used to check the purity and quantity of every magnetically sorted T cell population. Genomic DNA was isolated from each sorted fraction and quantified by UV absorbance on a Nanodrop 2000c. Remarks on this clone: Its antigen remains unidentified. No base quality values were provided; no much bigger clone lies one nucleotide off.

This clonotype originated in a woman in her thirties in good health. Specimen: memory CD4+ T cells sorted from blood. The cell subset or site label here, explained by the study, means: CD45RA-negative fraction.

DNA sequence: TGTGCCAGCAGGCTACCCGGGACAGCTTATCAGCCCCAGCATTTT. This gives the protein CASRLPGTAYQPQHF. The chain uses TRBV28 and TRBJ1-5, and 7 bases in between align with TRBD1. Based on the germline V gene, the CDR1 and CDR2 sequences are MDHEN and SYDVKM. V trim: 6 bases; J trim: 5 bases; unmatched bases: 10. CDR3 length: 15 amino acids, cysteine to phenylalanine. The sequence is cut down to CDR3 DNA, 45 bases in frame from base 1.